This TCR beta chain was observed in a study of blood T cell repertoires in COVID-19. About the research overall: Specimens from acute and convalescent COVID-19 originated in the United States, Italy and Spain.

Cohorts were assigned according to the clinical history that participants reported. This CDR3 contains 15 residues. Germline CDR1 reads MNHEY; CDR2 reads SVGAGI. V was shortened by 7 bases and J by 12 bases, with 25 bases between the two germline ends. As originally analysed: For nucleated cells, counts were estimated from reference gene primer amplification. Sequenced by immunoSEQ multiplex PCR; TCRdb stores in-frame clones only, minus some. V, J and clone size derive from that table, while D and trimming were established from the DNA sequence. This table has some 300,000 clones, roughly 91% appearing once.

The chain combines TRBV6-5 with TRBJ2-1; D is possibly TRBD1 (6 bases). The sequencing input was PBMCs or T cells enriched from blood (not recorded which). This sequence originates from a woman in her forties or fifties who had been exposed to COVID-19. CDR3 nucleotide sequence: TGTGCCAGCACTCGCGGGCCATCAGGGGTTTCGGCGCAGTTCTTC. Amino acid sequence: CASTRGPSGVSAQFF.